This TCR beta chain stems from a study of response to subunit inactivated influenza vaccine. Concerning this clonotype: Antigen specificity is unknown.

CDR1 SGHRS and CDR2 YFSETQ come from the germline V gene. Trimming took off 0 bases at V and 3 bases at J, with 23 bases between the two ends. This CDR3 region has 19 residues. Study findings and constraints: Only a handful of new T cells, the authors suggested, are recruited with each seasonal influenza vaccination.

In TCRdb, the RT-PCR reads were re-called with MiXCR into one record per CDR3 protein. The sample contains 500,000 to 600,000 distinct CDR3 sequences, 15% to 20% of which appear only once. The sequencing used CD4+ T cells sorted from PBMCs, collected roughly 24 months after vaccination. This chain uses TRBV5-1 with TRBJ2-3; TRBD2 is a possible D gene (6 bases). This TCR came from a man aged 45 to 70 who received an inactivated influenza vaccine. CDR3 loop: CASSLVGLPGLVWTDTQYF. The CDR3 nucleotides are TGCGCCAGCAGCTTGGTGGGACTTCCAGGGCTCGTCTGGACAGATACGCAGTATTTT. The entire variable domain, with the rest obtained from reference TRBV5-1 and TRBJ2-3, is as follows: KAGVTQTPRYLIKTRGQQVTLSCSPISGHRSVSWYQQTPGQGLQFLFEYFSETQRNKGNFPGRFSGRQFSNSRSEMNVSTLELGDSALYLCASSLVGLPGLVWTDTQYFGPGTRLTVL.